In this sample, the clone carrying this T cell receptor (beta chain) turned up many times. Antigen unknown. TCR beta VDJ and CDR3 profiling used genomic DNA as template. TCRdb re-called the reads with MiXCR, one entry per CDR3 protein. The data show about 150,000 distinct CDR3 sequences, roughly 54% seen once. The sample is drawn from a study of CD8+CD57+ T cells in acquired aplastic anemia. The study, taken as a whole, reports: Overlapping CD8+ CDR3 repertoires of patients and controls contained roughly 29 shared sequences.

After removal of 6 bases from V and 7 bases from J, the junction contained 10 bases not matched to a gene. The V gene's germline CDR1 is LNHDA and CDR2 SQIVND (reference sequence). CDR3 length: 16 residues. It was patients with CD8+CD57+ cell expansion by flow cytometry who were chosen for sequencing. Material: sorted CD4+, CD8+, or CD8+CD57+ T cells (not recorded which) from PBMCs. This sequence joins TRBV19 and TRBJ2-1, with 12 bases fitting TRBD2. This clonotype originated in a human donor with aplastic anemia. CDR3 bases: TGTGCCAGTAGGAGACTAGCGGGGGCATCGAGGAATGAGCAGTTCTTC. Translating gives CASRRLAGASRNEQFF.